Listed below are T cell receptor beta chains from one sample, sequenced in a study of T cell responses to AZD1222 COVID-19 vaccine. Repertoires were generated with immunoSEQ multiplex PCR, while TCRdb's copy carries only in-frame clones and drops some. The sample lists about 180,000 clones, around 90% occurring once. The sample in question was peripheral blood, obtained 28 days after the second AZD1222 dose. The receptors come from an adult who received the AZD1222 COVID-19 vaccine. The CDR3 runs from the conserved cysteine through the conserved F or W. D genes are given only for firm matches. Size values are once, few and many counts, or a class for expanded clones, and some rows have none.

j_gene | abundance | d_gene | v_gene | CDR3aa | CDR3nt
TRBJ2-1 | NA | TRBD1 | TRBV6-5 | CASGRDSTYNEQFF | TGTGCCAGCGGCCGGGACAGTACCTACAATGAGCAGTTCTTC
TRBJ1-5 | few | NA | TRBV19 | CASSIQGGNQPQHF | TGTGCCAGTAGTATACAGGGAGGGAATCAGCCCCAGCATTTT
TRBJ2-6 | NA | NA | TRBV5-4 | CASSLPRRGTSSGANVLTF | TGTGCCAGCAGCTTACCCAGGAGGGGTACGAGCTCTGGGGCCAACGTCCTGACTTTC
TRBJ1-1 | NA | TRBD1 | TRBV6-1 | CASSVKGATEAFF | TGTGCCAGCAGTGTAAAGGGGGCAACTGAAGCTTTCTTT
TRBJ2-7 | few | NA | TRBV6-1 | CASSEALGQGSYEQYF | TGTGCCAGCAGTGAAGCCCTGGGCCAGGGTAGCTACGAGCAGTACTTC
TRBJ1-3 | NA | TRBD1 | TRBV30 | CAWSGLRQGRPGNTIYF | TGTGCCTGGAGTGGCCTGAGACAGGGTCGCCCAGGCAACACCATATATTTT
TRBJ2-7 | NA | TRBD1 | TRBV24-1 | CATSDQQGGRYEQYF | TGTGCCACCAGTGATCAACAGGGGGGCCGATACGAGCAGTACTTC
TRBJ1-5 | NA | NA | TRBV7-2 | CASSSFDPTVGSNQPQHF | TGTGCCAGCAGCTCATTTGATCCCACGGTAGGAAGCAATCAGCCCCAGCATTTT
TRBJ2-5 | NA | NA | TRBV5-1 | CASSLSTAEQETQYF | TGCGCCAGCAGCTTGTCAACAGCAGAACAAGAGACCCAGTACTTC
TRBJ2-7 | NA | NA | TRBV11-2 | CASSLDASGPHEQYF | TGTGCCAGCAGCTTAGACGCCTCAGGGCCCCACGAGCAGTACTTC
TRBJ1-1 | NA | NA | TRBV4-3 | CASSQGGRMNTEAFF | TGCGCCAGCAGCCAAGGGGGAAGGATGAACACTGAAGCTTTCTTT
TRBJ1-5 | NA | TRBD1 | TRBV5-8 | CASSPGQGNQPQHF | TGTGCCAGCAGCCCCGGACAGGGCAATCAGCCCCAGCATTTT
TRBJ2-3 | NA | TRBD1 | TRBV5-4 | CASSTYGQGASTDTQYF | TGTGCCAGCAGCACCTACGGACAGGGGGCGAGTACAGATACGCAATATTTT
TRBJ1-3 | NA | NA | TRBV11-2 | CASSSSWGSGNTIYF | TGTGCCAGCAGCTCTAGTTGGGGTTCTGGAAACACCATATATTTT
TRBJ2-3 | NA | TRBD2 | TRBV2 | CASSGGASDTQYF | TGTGCCAGCAGCGGGGGGGCCTCGGATACGCAGTATTTT
TRBJ2-7 | NA | TRBD1 | TRBV18 | CASSPGQGEYEQYF | TGTGCCAGCTCACCGGGACAGGGGGAGTACGAGCAGTACTTC
TRBJ2-2 | NA | TRBD2 | TRBV2 | CASRGGSGSSTGELFF | TGTGCCAGCAGGGGTGGGAGCGGGAGCAGCACCGGGGAGCTGTTTTTT
TRBJ1-5 | NA | TRBD1 | TRBV10-3 | CAISESGQGGNQPQHF | TGTGCCATCAGTGAGTCAGGACAGGGGGGAAATCAGCCCCAGCATTTT
TRBJ2-5 | NA | NA | TRBV3-1/TRBV3-2 | CASSLGHEETQYF | TGTGCCAGCAGCCTCGGACACGAAGAGACCCAGTACTTC
TRBJ1-2 | once | NA | TRBV6-5 | CASSYSRQGSFGYTF | TGTGCCAGCAGTTACTCGAGGCAGGGGAGTTTCGGCTACACCTTC
TRBJ2-2 | NA | TRBD1 | TRBV6-1 | CASSETGWDTGELFF | TGTGCCAGCAGTGAGACAGGGTGGGACACCGGGGAGCTGTTTTTT
TRBJ2-5 | NA | NA | TRBV19 | CASSTRRGGETQYF | TGTGCCAGTAGTACCCGCAGGGGAGGGGAGACCCAGTACTTC
TRBJ2-1 | NA | NA | TRBV6-4 | CASSDSMAGNEQFF | TGTGCCAGCAGTGACTCGATGGCGGGCAATGAGCAGTTCTTC
TRBJ2-7 | NA | NA | TRBV5-1 | CASSLRSPAYEQYF | TGCGCCAGCAGCCTGAGGTCCCCGGCCTACGAGCAGTACTTC
TRBJ2-2 | NA | NA | TRBV10-3 | CAISPSDEAGELFF | TGTGCCATCAGCCCATCCGATGAGGCCGGGGAGCTGTTTTTT
TRBJ2-3 | NA | TRBD2 | TRBV28 | CASSPATSGRADTQYF | TGTGCCAGCAGCCCTGCGACTAGCGGGAGGGCAGATACGCAGTATTTT
TRBJ1-2 | NA | TRBD1 | TRBV19 | CASSLRPGTGNDYGYTF | TGTGCCAGTAGCCTACGCCCCGGGACAGGGAACGACTATGGCTACACCTTC
TRBJ2-5 | NA | NA | TRBV19 | CASSLPGLLQETQYF | TGTGCCAGTAGTCTTCCCGGACTCTTACAAGAGACCCAGTACTTC
TRBJ2-1 | NA | NA | TRBV15 | CATRREPPYNEQFF | TGTGCCACCAGACGCGAGCCCCCTTACAATGAGCAGTTCTTC
TRBJ2-4 | NA | NA | TRBV11-2 | CASSLSGNIAKNIQYF | TGTGCCAGCAGCCTTTCGGGGAATATAGCCAAAAACATTCAGTACTTC
TRBJ2-5 | NA | NA | TRBV19 | CASSPRQGEETQYF | TGTGCCAGTAGTCCGCGCCAGGGTGAGGAGACCCAGTACTTC
TRBJ1-2 | NA | NA | TRBV12-5 | CASAGPPNYGYTF | TGTGCTAGTGCAGGGCCGCCCAACTATGGCTACACCTTC
TRBJ2-2 | NA | TRBD2 | TRBV3-1/TRBV3-2 | CASSQDSGLAGGRTGELFF | TGTGCCAGCAGCCAAGATTCGGGACTAGCGGGGGGGAGGACCGGGGAGCTGTTTTTT
TRBJ2-3 | NA | TRBD2 | TRBV5-1 | CASSPLTSGTDTQYF | TGCGCCAGCAGCCCCCTGACTAGCGGCACAGATACGCAGTATTTT
TRBJ1-4 | NA | TRBD1 | TRBV5-1 | CASSSRGRDEKLFF | TGCGCCAGCAGCTCCAGGGGGCGTGATGAAAAACTGTTTTTT
TRBJ2-2 | NA | NA | TRBV19 | CASRGWTVGELFF | TGTGCCAGTAGGGGGTGGACGGTCGGGGAGCTGTTTTTT
TRBJ1-1 | few | TRBD1 | TRBV11-3 | CASSPGQGGTEAFF | TGTGCCAGCAGCCCGGGACAGGGGGGGACTGAAGCTTTCTTT
TRBJ1-1 | NA | NA | TRBV24-1 | CATSAARGGSEAFF | TGTGCCACCAGTGCCGCCCGGGGGGGCTCTGAAGCTTTCTTT
TRBJ1-2 | NA | TRBD1 | TRBV19 | CASSLKGQGEYYGYTF | TGTGCCAGTAGTCTTAAAGGACAGGGGGAATACTATGGCTACACCTTC
TRBJ1-4 | NA | NA | TRBV4-2 | CASSLTRVGGFEKLFF | TGTGCCAGCAGCCTCACTAGGGTTGGGGGTTTTGAAAAACTGTTTTTT
TRBJ2-1 | NA | NA | TRBV12-2 | CASRSNLGVCLEQFF | TGTGCAAGTCGCTCCAACCTAGGCGTGTGTCTGGAGCAGTTCTTC
TRBJ2-1 | NA | NA | TRBV6-1 | CASSEAGSFYNEQFF | TGTGCCAGCAGTGAAGCGGGATCCTTTTACAATGAGCAGTTCTTC
TRBJ1-1 | few | NA | TRBV19 | CASTIPGVYTEAFF | TGTGCCAGTACCATCCCAGGGGTGTACACTGAAGCTTTCTTT
TRBJ1-1 | NA | NA | TRBV30 | CAWRFLWGGEAFF | TGTGCCTGGCGATTCCTTTGGGGAGGAGAAGCTTTCTTT
TRBJ2-7 | NA | TRBD2 | TRBV2 | CASSEPLRLAARMEQYF | TGTGCCAGCAGTGAACCCCTAAGACTAGCGGCCAGGATGGAGCAGTACTTC
TRBJ2-3 | NA | NA | TRBV27 | CASSFQGRNTQYF | TGTGCCAGCAGTTTTCAGGGCCGGAATACGCAGTATTTT
TRBJ1-2 | NA | NA | TRBV30 | CAWSPGWGGYTF | TGTGCCTGGAGTCCGGGGTGGGGCGGCTACACCTTC
TRBJ1-2 | NA | NA | TRBV18 | CASSSGVRDGYTF | TGTGCCAGCTCGAGTGGAGTCAGGGATGGCTACACCTTC
TRBJ1-2 | NA | TRBD1 | TRBV15 | CATSRDPGTGNHGYTF | TGTGCCACCAGCAGGGACCCCGGGACAGGGAACCATGGCTACACCTTC
TRBJ2-5 | NA | NA | TRBV18 | CASSPRGGVQETQYF | TGTGCCAGCTCACCACGAGGGGGGGTCCAAGAGACCCAGTACTTC
TRBJ2-7 | NA | TRBD2 | TRBV5-1 | CASSARRTSGGPISYEQYF | TGCGCCAGCAGCGCACGGAGGACTAGCGGGGGTCCTATATCCTACGAGCAGTACTTC
TRBJ1-4 | NA | TRBD1 | TRBV4-2 | CASSPQRGQGQGGINEKLFF | TGTGCCAGCAGCCCACAAAGGGGGCAGGGACAGGGGGGAATTAATGAAAAACTGTTTTTT
TRBJ1-6 | NA | TRBD1 | TRBV2 | CASTESGGRNSPLHF | TGTGCCAGCACCGAATCAGGGGGCCGTAATTCACCCCTCCACTTT
TRBJ2-7 | NA | NA | TRBV10-3 | CAISVFGTEQYF | TGTGCCATCAGTGTCTTTGGGACCGAGCAGTACTTC
TRBJ2-1 | NA | NA | TRBV7-3 | CASSTYGIYNEQFF | TGTGCCAGCAGCACCTACGGGATCTACAATGAGCAGTTCTTC